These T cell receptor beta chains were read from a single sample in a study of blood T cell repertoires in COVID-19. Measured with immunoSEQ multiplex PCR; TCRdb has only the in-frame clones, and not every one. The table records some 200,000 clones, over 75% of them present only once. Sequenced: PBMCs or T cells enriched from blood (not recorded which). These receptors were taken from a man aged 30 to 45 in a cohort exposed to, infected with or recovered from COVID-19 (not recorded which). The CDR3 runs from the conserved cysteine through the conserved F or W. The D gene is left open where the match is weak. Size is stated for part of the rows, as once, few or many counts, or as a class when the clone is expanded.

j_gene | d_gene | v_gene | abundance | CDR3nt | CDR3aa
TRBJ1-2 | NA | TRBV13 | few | TGTGCCAGCAGCGCAAGGACTAGAAAGAGTTTAGTTGGCTACACCTTC | CASSARTRKSLVGYTF
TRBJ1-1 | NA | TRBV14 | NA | TGTGCCAGCAGCCAAGGAGGCAATCGGCAAGGGAACACTGAAGCTTTCTTT | CASSQGGNRQGNTEAFF
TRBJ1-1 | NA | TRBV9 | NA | TGTGCCAGCAGCGTAGGAGGGAGCGGTGAAGCTTTCTTT | CASSVGGSGEAFF
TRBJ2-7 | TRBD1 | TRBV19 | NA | TGTGCCAGTAGTCTCGGGACAGGGTTCCACGAGCAGTACTTC | CASSLGTGFHEQYF
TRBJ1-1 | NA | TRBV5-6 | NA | TGTGCCAGCACCCCCCCGGGCGGGTTGAACACTGAAGCTTTCTTT | CASTPPGGLNTEAFF
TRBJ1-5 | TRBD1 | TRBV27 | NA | TGTGCCAGCAGTGGGACAGGGGGCGAGTTACGCAATCAGCCCCAGCATTTT | CASSGTGGELRNQPQHF
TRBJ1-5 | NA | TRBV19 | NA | TGTGCCAGCAAGACCTTCAATAGGAGGAGTAGCAATCAGCCCCAGCATTTT | CASKTFNRRSSNQPQHF
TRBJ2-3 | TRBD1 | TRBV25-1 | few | TGTGCCAGCAGTACCCGGACAGGGCACACAGATACGCAGTATTTT | CASSTRTGHTDTQYF
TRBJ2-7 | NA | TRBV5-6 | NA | TGTGCCAGCAGCTTGGGAGCTAGCGTGACGAGCGAGCAGTACTTC | CASSLGASVTSEQYF
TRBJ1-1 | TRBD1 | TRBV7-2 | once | TGTGCCAGCCGATCCGACAGGGCGGGGGAAGCTTTCTTT | CASRSDRAGEAFF
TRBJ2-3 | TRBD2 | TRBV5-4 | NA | TGTGCCACCTGGGAGGGAGCAACAGATACGCAGTATTTT | CATWEGATDTQYF
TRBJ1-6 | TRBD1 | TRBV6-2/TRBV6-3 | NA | TGTGCCAGCAGTTACGACAGGGGTATCAATTCACCCCTCCACTTT | CASSYDRGINSPLHF